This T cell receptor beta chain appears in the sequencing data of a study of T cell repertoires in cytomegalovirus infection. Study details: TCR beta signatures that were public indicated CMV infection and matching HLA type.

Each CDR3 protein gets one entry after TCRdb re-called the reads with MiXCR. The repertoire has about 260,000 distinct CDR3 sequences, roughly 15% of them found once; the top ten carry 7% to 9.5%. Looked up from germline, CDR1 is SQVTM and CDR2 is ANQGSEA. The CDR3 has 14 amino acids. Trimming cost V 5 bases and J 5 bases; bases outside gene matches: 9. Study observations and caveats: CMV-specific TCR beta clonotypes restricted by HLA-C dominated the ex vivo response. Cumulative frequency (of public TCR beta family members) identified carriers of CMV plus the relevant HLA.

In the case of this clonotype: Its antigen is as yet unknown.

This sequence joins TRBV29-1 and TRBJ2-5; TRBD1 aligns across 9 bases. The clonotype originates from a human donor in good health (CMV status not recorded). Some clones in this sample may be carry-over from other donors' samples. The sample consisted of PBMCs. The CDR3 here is CSVTTGGWSETQYF. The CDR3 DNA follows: TGCAGCGTTACCACAGGGGGCTGGAGCGAGACCCAGTACTTC.